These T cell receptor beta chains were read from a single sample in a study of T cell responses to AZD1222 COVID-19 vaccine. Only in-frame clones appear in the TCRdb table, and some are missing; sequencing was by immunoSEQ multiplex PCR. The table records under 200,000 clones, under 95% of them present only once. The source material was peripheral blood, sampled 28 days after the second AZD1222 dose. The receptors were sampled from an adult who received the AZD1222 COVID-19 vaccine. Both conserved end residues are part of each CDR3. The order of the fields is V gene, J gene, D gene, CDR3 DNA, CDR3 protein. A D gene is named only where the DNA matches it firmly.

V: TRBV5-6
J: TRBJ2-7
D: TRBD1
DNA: TGTGCCAGCAGTCCCTCTGGTCTTCGGGACAGCTCCTACGAGCAGTACTTC
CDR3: CASSPSGLRDSSYEQYF

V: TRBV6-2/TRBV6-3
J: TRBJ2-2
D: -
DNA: TGTGCCAGCAGTTACTCTTGGGTGCCCGGGGAGCTGTTTTTT
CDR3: CASSYSWVPGELFF

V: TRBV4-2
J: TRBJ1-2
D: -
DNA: TGTGCCAGCAGCCGGGACATCTCGCTCTATGGCTACACCTTC
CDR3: CASSRDISLYGYTF

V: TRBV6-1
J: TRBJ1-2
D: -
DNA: TGTGCCAGCAGTGAACAGGGCCGCGGCTACACCTTC
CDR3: CASSEQGRGYTF

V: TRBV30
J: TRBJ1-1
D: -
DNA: TGTGCCTTAGGCGGGCAGGTGTATCTCACTGAAGCTTTCTTT
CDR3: CALGGQVYLTEAFF

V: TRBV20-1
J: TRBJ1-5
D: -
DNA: TGCAGTGCTAGTAAGGGCGATAGCAATCAGCCCCAGCATTTT
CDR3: CSASKGDSNQPQHF

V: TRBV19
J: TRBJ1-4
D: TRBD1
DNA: TGTGCCAGTAGGTCGACAGGGGATGAAAAACTGTTTTTT
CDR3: CASRSTGDEKLFF

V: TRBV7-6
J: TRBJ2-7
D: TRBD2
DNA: TGTGCCAGCAGCCCGAAGCTGGGGCTGAAAGGACTAGCGGGGGGTTTCGACGAGCAGTACTTC
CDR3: CASSPKLGLKGLAGGFDEQYF

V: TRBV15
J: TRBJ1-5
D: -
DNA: TGTGCCACCAGCAGAGATATTTCTAGCAATCAGCCCCAGCATTTT
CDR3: CATSRDISSNQPQHF

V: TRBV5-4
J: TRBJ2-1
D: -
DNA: TGTGCCAGCAGCTTGGGGGCGAGCTCCTACAATGAGCAGTTCTTC
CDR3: CASSLGASSYNEQFF

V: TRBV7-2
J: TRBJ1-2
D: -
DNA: TGTGCCACCAGAACAGGCAACTATGGCTACACCTTC
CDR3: CATRTGNYGYTF

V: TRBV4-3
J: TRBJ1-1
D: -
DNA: TGCGCCAGCAGCCAAGATGAAGGGATACGGACTGAAGCTTTCTTT
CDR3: CASSQDEGIRTEAFF

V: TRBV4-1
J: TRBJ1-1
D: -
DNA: TGCGCCAGCAGCCTCGGGGGGACGGACACTGAAGCTTTCTTT
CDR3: CASSLGGTDTEAFF

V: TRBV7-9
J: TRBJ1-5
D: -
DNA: TGTGCCAGCAGCTCCTCGGGGGGTAGCAATCAGCCCCAGCATTTT
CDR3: CASSSSGGSNQPQHF